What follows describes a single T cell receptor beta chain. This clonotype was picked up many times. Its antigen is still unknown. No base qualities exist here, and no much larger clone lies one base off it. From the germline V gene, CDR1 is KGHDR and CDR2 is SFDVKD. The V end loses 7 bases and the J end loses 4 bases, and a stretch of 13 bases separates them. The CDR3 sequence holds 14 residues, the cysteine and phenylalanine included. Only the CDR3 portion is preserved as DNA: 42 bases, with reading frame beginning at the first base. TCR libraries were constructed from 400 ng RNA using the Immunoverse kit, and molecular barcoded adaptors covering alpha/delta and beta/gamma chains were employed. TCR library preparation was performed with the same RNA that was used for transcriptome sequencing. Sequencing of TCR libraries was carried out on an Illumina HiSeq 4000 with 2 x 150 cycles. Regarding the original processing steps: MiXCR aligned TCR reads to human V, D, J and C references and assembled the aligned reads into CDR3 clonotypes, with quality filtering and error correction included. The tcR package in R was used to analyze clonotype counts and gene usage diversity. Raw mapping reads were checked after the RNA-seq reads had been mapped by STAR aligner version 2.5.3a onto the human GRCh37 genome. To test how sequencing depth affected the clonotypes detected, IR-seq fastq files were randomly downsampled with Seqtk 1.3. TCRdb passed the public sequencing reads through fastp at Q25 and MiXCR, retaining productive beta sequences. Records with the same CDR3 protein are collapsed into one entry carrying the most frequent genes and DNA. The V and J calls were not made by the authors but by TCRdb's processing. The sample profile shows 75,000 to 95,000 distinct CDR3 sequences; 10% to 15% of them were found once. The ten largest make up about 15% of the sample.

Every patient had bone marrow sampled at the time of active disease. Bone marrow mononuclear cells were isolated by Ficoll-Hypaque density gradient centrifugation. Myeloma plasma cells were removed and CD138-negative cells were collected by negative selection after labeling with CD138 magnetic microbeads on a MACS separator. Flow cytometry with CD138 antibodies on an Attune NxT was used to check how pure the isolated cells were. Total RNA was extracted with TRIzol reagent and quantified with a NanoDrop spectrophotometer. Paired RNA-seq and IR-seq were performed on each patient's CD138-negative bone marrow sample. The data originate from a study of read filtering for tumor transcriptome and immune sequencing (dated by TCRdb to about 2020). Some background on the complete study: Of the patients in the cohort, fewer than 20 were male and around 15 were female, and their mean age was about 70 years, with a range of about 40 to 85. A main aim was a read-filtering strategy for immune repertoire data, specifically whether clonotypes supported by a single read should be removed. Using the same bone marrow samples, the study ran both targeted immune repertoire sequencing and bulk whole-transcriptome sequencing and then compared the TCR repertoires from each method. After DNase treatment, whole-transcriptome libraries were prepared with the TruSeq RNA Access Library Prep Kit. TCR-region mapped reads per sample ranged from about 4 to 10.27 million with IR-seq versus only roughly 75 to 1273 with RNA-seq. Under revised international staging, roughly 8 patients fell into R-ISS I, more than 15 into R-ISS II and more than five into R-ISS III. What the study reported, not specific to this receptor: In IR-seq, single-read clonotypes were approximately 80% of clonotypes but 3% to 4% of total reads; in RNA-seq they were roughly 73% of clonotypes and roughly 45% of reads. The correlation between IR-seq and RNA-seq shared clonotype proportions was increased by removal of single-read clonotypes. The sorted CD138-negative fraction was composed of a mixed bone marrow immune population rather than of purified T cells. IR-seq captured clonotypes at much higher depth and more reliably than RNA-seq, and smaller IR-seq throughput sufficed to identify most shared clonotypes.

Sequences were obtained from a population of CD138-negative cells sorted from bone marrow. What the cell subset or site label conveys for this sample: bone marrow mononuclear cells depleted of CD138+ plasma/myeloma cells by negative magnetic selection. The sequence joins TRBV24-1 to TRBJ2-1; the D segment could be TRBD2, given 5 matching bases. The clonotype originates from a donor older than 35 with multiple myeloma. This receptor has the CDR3 CATRQTKRYNEQFF. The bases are TGTGCCACCAGACAGACTAAAAGATACAATGAGCAGTTCTTC.